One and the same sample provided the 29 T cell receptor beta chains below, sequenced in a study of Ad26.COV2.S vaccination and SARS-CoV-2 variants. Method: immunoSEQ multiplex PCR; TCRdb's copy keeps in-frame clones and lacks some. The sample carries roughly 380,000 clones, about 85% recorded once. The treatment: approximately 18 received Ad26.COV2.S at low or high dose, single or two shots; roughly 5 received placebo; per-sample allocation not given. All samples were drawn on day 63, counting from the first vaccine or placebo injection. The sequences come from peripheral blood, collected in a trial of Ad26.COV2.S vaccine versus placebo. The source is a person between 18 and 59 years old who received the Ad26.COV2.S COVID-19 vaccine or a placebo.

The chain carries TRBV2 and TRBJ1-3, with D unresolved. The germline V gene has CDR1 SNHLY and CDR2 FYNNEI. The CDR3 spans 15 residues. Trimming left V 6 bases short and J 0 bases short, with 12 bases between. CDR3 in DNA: TGTGCCAGCAGCGAAACAACGAGCTCTGGAAACACCATATATTTT. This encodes CASSETTSSGNTIYF.

The CDR3 region has the DNA TGTGCCAGTAGAATGGACAGGGGAGGTCAGCCCCAGCATTTT. Protein product: CASRMDRGGQPQHF. The chain carries TRBV19 and TRBJ1-5; 9 bases align to TRBD1. In germline, CDR1 is LNHDA, CDR2 SQIVND (reference sequence). There are 14 residues in the CDR3. Trimming cost V 6 bases and J 6 bases; bases outside gene matches: 6.

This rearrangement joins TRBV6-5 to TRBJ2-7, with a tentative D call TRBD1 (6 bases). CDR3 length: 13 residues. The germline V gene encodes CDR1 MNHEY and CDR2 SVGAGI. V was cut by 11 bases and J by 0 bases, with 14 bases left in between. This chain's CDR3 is CAGRGFGSYEQYF. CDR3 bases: TGTGCCGGAAGGGGGTTCGGCTCCTACGAGCAGTACTTC.

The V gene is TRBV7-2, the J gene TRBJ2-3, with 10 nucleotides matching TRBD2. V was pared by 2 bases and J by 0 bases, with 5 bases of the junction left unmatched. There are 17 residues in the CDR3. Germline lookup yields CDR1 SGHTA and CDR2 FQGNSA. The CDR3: CASSLLAGGASTDTQYF. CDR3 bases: TGTGCCAGCAGCTTATTAGCGGGGGGCGCAAGCACAGATACGCAGTATTTT.

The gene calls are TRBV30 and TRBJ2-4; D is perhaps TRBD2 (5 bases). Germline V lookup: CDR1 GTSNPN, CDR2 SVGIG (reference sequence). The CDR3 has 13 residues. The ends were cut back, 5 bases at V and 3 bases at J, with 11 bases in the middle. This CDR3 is CAWAVEGKNIQYF. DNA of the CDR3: TGTGCCTGGGCCGTCGAGGGCAAAAACATTCAGTACTTC.

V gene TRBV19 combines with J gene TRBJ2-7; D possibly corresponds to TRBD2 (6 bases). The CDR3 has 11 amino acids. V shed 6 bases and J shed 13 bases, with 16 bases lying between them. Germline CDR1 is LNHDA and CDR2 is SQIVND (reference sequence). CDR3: CASRDGGSPYF. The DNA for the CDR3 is TGTGCCAGTAGAGATGGAGGGAGCCCATACTTC.

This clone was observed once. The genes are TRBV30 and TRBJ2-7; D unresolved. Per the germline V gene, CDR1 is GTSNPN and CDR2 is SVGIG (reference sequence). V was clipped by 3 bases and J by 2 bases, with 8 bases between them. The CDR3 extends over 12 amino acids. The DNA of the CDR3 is TGTGCCTGGAGCTTGAATACCTACGAGCAGTACTTC. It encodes CAWSLNTYEQYF.

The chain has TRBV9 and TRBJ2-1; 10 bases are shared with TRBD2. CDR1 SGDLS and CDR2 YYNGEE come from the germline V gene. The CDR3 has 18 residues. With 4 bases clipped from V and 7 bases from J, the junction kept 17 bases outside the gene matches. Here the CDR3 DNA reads TGTGCCAGCAGCACCTTAGCGGGAGGCGTAAGTGGCAGGAATGAGCAGTTCTTC. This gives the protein CASSTLAGGVSGRNEQFF.

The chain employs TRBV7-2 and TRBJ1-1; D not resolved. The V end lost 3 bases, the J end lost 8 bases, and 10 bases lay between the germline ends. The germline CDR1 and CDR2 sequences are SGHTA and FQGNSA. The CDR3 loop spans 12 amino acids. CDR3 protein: CASSFGVGEAFF. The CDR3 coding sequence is TGTGCCAGCAGCTTTGGGGTAGGAGAAGCTTTCTTT.

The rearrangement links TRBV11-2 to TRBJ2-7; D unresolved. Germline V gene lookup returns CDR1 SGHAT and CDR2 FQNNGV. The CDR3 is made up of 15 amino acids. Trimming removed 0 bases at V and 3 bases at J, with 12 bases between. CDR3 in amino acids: CASSLEGGVLYEQYF. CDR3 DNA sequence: TGTGCCAGCAGCTTAGAGGGCGGAGTCCTCTACGAGCAGTACTTC.

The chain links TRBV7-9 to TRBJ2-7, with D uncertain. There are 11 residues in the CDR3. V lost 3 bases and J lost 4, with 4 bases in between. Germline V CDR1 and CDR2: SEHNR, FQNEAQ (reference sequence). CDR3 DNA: TGTGCCAGCAGCTTTCAATACGAGCAGTACTTC. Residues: CASSFQYEQYF.

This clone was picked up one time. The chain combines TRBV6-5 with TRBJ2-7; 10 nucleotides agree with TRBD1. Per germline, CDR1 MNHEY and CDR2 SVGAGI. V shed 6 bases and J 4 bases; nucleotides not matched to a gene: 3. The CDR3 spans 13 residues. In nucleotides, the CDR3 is TGTGCCAGCAGGACAGGGGGCAAGTACGAGCAGTACTTC. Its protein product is CASRTGGKYEQYF.

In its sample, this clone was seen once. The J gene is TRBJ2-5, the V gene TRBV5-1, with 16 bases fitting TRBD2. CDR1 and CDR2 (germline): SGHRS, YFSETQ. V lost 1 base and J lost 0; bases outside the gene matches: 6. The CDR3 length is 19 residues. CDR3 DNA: TGCGCCAGCAGCTTGATGGGACTAGCGGGGGGGACCTACCAAGAGACCCAGTACTTC. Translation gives CASSLMGLAGGTYQETQYF.

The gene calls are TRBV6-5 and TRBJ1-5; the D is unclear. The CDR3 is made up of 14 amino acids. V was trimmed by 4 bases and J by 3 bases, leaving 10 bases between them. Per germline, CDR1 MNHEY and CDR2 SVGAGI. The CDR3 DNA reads TGTGCCAGCAGTTCTACGAGAAACAATCAGCCCCAGCATTTT. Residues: CASSSTRNNQPQHF.

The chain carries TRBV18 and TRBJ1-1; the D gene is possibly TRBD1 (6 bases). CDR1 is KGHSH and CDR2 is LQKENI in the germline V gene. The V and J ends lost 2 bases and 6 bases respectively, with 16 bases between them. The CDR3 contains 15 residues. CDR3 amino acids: CASSPGGRAGAEAFF. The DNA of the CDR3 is TGTGCCAGCTCACCAGGGGGCAGGGCCGGCGCTGAAGCTTTCTTT.

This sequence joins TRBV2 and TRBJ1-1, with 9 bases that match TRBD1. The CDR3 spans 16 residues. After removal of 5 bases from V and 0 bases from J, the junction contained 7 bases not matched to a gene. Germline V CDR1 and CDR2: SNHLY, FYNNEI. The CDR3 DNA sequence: TGTGCCAGCAGTCCCACAGGGGGCCCGATGAACACTGAAGCTTTCTTT. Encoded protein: CASSPTGGPMNTEAFF.

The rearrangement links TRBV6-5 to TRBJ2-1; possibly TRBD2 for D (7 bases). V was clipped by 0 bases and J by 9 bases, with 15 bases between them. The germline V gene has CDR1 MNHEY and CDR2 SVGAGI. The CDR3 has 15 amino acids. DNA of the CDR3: TGTGCCAGCAGTTACTCTGCGGGGGCTACCGCTGAGCAGTTCTTC. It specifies CASSYSAGATAEQFF.

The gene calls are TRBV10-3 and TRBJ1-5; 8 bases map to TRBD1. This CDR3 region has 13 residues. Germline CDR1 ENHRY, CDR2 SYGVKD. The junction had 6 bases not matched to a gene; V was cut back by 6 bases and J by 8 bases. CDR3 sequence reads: CAIRVDRGEPQHF. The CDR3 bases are TGTGCCATCAGGGTCGACAGGGGAGAGCCCCAGCATTTT.

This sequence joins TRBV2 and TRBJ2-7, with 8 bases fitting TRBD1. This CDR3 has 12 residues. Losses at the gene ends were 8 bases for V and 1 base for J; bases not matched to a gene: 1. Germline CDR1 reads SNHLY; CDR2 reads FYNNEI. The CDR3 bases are TGTGCCAGCCGACAGGGGTCCTACGAGCAGTACTTC. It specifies CASRQGSYEQYF.

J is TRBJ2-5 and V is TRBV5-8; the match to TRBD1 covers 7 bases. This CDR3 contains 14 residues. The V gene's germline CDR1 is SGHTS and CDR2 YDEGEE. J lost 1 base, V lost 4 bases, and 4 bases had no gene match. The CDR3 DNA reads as TGTGCCAGCAGCCCATACAGGGGCCAAGAGACCCAGTACTTC. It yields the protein CASSPYRGQETQYF.

Here the CDR3 reads CASSIRITSTDTQYF. CDR3 bases: TGTGCCAGTAGTATCCGGATCACTAGCACAGATACGCAGTATTTT. The V and J genes are TRBV19 and TRBJ2-3; no reliable D call. Per germline, CDR1 LNHDA and CDR2 SQIVND (reference sequence). CDR3 length: 15 amino acids. The V and J ends lost 3 bases and 0 bases respectively, with 10 bases between them.

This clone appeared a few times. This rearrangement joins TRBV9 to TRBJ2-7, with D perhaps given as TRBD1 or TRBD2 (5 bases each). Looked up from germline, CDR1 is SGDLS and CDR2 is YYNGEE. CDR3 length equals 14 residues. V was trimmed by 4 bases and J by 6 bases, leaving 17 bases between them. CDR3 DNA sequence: TGTGCCAGCAGCAGGCCGGGACCCCAAGGCGAGCAGTACTTC. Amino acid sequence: CASSRPGPQGEQYF.

CDR3 amino acids: CAISEWREGPEETQYF. The CDR3, as DNA: TGTGCCATCAGTGAATGGCGGGAGGGCCCAGAAGAGACCCAGTACTTC. The chain combines TRBV10-3 with TRBJ2-5, with 9 nucleotides matching TRBD2. This CDR3 contains 16 residues. CDR1 is ENHRY, CDR2 SYGVKD, per germline. Trimming at V came to 3 bases and at J to 3 bases, leaving 8 bases not matched to a gene.

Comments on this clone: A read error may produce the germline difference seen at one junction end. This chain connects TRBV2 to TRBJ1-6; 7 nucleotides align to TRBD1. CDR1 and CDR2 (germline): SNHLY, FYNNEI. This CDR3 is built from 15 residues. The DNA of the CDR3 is TGTGCCAGCATCCTCGACAGGGCCGCGAATTCGCCCCTCCACTTT. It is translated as CASILDRAANSPLHF.

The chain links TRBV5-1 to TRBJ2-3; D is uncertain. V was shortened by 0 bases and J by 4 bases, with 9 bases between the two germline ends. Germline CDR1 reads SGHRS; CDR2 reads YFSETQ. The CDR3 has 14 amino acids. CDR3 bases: TGCGCCAGCAGCTTGGTCGCCCCCCCAGATACGCAGTATTTT. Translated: CASSLVAPPDTQYF.

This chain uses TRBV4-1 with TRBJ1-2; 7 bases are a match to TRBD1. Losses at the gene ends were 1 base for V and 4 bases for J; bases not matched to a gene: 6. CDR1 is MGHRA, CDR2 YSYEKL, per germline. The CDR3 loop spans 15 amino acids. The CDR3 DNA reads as TGCGCCAGCAGCCAAGGACCGCAGGGGGTCTATGGCTACACCTTC. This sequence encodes CASSQGPQGVYGYTF.

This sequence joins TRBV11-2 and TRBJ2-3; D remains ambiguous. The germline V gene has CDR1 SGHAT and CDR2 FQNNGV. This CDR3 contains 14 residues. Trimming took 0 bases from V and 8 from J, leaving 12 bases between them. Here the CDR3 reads CASSLEFVGLTQYF. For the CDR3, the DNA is TGTGCCAGCAGCTTAGAGTTCGTGGGCCTTACGCAGTATTTT. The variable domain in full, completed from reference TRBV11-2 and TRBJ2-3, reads EAGVAQSPRYKIIEKRQSVAFWCNPISGHATLYWYQQILGQGPKLLIQFQNNGVVDDSQLPKDRFSAERLKGVDSTLKIQPAKLEDSAVYLCASSLEFVGLTQYFGPGTRLTVL.

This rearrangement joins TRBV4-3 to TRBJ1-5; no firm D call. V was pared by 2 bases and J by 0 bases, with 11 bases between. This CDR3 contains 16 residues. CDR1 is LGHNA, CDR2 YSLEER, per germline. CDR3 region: CASSQSTDYSNQPQHF. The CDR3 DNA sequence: TGCGCCAGCAGCCAATCAACGGACTATAGCAATCAGCCCCAGCATTTT.

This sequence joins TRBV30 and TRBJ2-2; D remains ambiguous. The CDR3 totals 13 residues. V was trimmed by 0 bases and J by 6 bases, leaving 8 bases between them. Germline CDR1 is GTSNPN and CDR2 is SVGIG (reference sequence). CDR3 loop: CAWSVRTSGELFF. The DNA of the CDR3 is TGTGCCTGGAGTGTAAGGACGTCCGGGGAGCTGTTTTTT. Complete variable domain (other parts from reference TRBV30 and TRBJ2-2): SQTIHQWPATLVQPVGSPLSLECTVEGTSNPNLYWYRQAAGRGLQLLFYSVGIGQISSEVPQNLSASRPQDRQFILSSKKLLLSDSGFYLCAWSVRTSGELFFGEGSRLTVL.